This section outlines one T cell receptor (beta chain) sequence together with its context. What it binds is unknown. Deep level was the assay's run setting. Profiled with immunoSEQ multiplex PCR; TCRdb holds only in-frame clones, not every one. The sample lists approximately 320,000 clones, around 72% occurring once. A split of CD4+ cells into CD45RA+ naive and CD45RA-negative memory subsets was performed. The sample comes from a study of shared clonotypes between healthy human individuals. On the study more broadly: Each donor had three CD4 naive, three CD4 memory, two CD8 naive and one CD8 memory plate. Study observations and caveats: Blood alone was sampled, and tissue repertoires likely differ.

The germline CDR1 and CDR2 sequences are SNHLY and FYNNEI. Trimming pared 9 bases from V and 3 bases from J, leaving 12 bases between. The CDR3 extends over 13 amino acids. The receptor's source is a man aged 25-45 years in good health. Sequences were obtained from memory CD4+ T cells sorted from blood. Indicated subset: CD45RA-negative fraction. The chain links TRBV2 to TRBJ2-4; a possible D gene is TRBD1 (5 bases). CDR3 nucleotides: TGTGCCAGTACTCTTAGGGGCAAAAACATTCAGTACTTC. Encoded protein: CASTLRGKNIQYF.